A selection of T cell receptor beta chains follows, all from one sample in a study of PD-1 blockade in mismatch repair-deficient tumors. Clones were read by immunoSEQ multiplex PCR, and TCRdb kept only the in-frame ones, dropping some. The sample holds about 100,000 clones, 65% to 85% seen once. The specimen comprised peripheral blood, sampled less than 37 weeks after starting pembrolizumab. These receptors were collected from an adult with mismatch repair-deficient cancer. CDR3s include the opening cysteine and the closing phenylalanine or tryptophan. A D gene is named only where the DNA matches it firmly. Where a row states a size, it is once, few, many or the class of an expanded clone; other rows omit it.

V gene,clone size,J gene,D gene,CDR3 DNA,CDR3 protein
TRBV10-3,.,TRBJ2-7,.,TGTGCCATCAGGGACGCCTACGAGCAGTACTTC,CAIRDAYEQYF
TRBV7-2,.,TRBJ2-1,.,TGTGCCAGCAGCTTAGTAGGGGTATCCAATGAGCAGTTCTTC,CASSLVGVSNEQFF
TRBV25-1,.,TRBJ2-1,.,TGTGCCAGCAGTAGGTCGAGTCTAACGGAGCAGTTCTTC,CASSRSSLTEQFF
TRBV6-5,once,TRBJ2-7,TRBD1,TGTGCCAGCAGTTTCGCCGGGACAGGGGGCCACGAGCAGTACTTC,CASSFAGTGGHEQYF
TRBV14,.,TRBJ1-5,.,TGTGCCAGCAGCCAAATGGGGGATCAGCCCCAGCATTTT,CASSQMGDQPQHF
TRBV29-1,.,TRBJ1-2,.,TGCAGCGCCGAACTTCTACACTATGGTGGCTACACCTTC,CSAELLHYGGYTF
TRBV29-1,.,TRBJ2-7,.,TGCAGCGTTGAAGTTAGGGGGGACCATCCTTGGGAGCAGTACTTC,CSVEVRGDHPWEQYF
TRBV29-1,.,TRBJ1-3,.,TGCAGCGTTGTCAGGGACTCTGGAAACACCATATATTTT,CSVVRDSGNTIYF
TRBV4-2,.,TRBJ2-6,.,TGTGCCAGCAGCCAACCGGGCCCAAGGGGGGTGGGGGCCAACGTCCTGACTTTC,CASSQPGPRGVGANVLTF
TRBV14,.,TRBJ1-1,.,TGTGCCAGCAGCCAACGGGGCAGGGACACTGAAGCTTTCTTT,CASSQRGRDTEAFF
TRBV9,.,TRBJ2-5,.,TGTGCCAGCAGCGTAGGTCAAGAGACCCAGTACTTC,CASSVGQETQYF
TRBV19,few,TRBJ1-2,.,TGTGCCAGTAGTATGCAGGACAAGAACTATGGCTACACCTTC,CASSMQDKNYGYTF
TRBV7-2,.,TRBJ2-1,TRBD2,TGTGCCAGCAGCTTAGGTCTGGCGGCGGGAGGGCCCTCGGGTGAGCAGTTCTTC,CASSLGLAAGGPSGEQFF
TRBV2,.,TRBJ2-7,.,TGTGCCAGCAGCGCACCAGGTAGCAGAACTTACGAGCAGTACTTC,CASSAPGSRTYEQYF
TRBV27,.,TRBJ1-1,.,TGTGCCAGCAGTTTATCGCGGTATAGCCGGACTGAAGCTTTCTTT,CASSLSRYSRTEAFF
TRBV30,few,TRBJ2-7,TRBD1,TGTGCCTGGAAAAACGACGGGACAGCAACCTACGAGCAGTACTTC,CAWKNDGTATYEQYF
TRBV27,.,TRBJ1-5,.,TGTGCCAGCAGTGTCCTGGGGTCCGACCCTCTCCAGCCCCAGCATTTT,CASSVLGSDPLQPQHF
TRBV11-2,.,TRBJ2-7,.,TGTGCCAGCAGCTTAGATCCAGGCCTCTCCTACGAGCAGTACTTC,CASSLDPGLSYEQYF
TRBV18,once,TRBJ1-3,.,TGTGCCAGCTCTGTGACAGACGGTTACTCTGGAAACACCATATATTTT,CASSVTDGYSGNTIYF
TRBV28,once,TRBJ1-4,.,TGTGCCAGCAGTTTAGGGGGGGCAAGGGGAGAAAAACTGTTTTTT,CASSLGGARGEKLFF
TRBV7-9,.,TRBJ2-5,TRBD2,TGTGCCAGCAGCTTAGGAACTAGCGGACAAGAGACCCAGTACTTC,CASSLGTSGQETQYF
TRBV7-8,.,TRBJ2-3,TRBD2,TGTGCCAGCAACCCTAGCGGAATACGCACAGATACGCAGTATTTT,CASNPSGIRTDTQYF
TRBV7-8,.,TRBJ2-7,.,TGTGCCAGCAGACGTACAGGGCTTACTTCCTACGAGCAGTACTTC,CASRRTGLTSYEQYF
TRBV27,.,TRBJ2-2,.,TGTGCCAGCAGTTTATCCGGCGGATACACCGGGGAGCTGTTTTTT,CASSLSGGYTGELFF
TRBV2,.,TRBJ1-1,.,TGTGCCAGCAGTTTAAGGGAACCGGGAGCCTTCACTGAAGCTTTCTTT,CASSLREPGAFTEAFF
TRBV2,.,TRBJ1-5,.,TGTGCCAGCAGTGATGCGGACCGAAGCAATCAGCCCCAGCATTTT,CASSDADRSNQPQHF
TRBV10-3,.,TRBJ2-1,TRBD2,TGTGCCATCAGTGCCCGGACTAGCGGGAGAGGCGCGAACAATGAGCAGTTCTTC,CAISARTSGRGANNEQFF
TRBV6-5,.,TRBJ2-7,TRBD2,TGTGCCAGCAGTCAACGGACTAGGCTCTACGAGCAGTACTTC,CASSQRTRLYEQYF
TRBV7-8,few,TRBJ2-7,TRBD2,TGTGCCAGCAGCTTAGGGTTAGCGGGAGAGATTTCCTACGAGCAGTACTTC,CASSLGLAGEISYEQYF
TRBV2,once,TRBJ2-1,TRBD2,TGTGCCAGCCTAGCGGGAGGGCCCTATGAGCAGTTCTTC,CASLAGGPYEQFF
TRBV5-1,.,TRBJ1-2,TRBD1,TGCGCCAGCAGCTCCGGGACAGGGGTAGGCTACACCTTC,CASSSGTGVGYTF
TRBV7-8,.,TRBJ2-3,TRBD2,TGTGCCAGCAGGCCCGGAGGAGCGGGAGGGGATACGCAGTATTTT,CASRPGGAGGDTQYF
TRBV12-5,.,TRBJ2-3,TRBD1,TGTGCTAGTGGTTTGGTATTGGGACAGGGTACAGATACGCAGTATTTT,CASGLVLGQGTDTQYF
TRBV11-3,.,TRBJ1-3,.,TGTGCCAGCAGCTTAAACTCTGGAAACACCATATATTTT,CASSLNSGNTIYF
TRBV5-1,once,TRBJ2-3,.,TGCGCCAGCAGGGAGACAACCAACACAGATACGCAGTATTTT,CASRETTNTDTQYF
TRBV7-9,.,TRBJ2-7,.,TGTGCCAGCAGCAAGACTTCCTACGAGCAGTACTTC,CASSKTSYEQYF
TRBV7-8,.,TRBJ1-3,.,TGTGCCAGCAGCCCGGTAGAAATAGCGTCTGGAAACACCATATATTTT,CASSPVEIASGNTIYF
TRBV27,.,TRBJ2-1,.,TGTGCCAGCAGTTTATTTAACTCCGCCTATCTCTACAATGAGCAGTTCTTC,CASSLFNSAYLYNEQFF
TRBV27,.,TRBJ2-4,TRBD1,TGTGCCAGCAGTAAAGCGACAGGGTGGGCCAAAAACATTCAGTACTTC,CASSKATGWAKNIQYF
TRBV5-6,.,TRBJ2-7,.,TGTGCCAGCAGCGCGGGACCAAGCGGATCCCTCTCCTACGAGCAGTACTTC,CASSAGPSGSLSYEQYF
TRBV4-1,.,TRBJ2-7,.,TGCGCCACCCCACGGGCAGCCTTGGGCTTC,CATPRAALGF
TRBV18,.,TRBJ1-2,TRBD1,TGTGCCAGCTCACCCCGACAGGGAGATGGCTACACCTTC,CASSPRQGDGYTF
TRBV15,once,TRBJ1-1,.,TGTGCCACCAGCAGCCCCTTCCATCTCGGGGTTGGCACTGAAGCTTTCTTT,CATSSPFHLGVGTEAFF
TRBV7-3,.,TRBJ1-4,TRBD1,TGTGCCAGCAGCTTAAGCGGGACAGCTAATGAAAAACTGTTTTTT,CASSLSGTANEKLFF
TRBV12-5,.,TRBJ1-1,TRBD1,TGTGCTAGTGGTTCGGGACAGGGCGGTTTCACTGAAGCTTTCTTT,CASGSGQGGFTEAFF
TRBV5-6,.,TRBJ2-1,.,TGTGCCAGCAGCTTGGAATTGCGGGTCAGCTCCTACAATGAGCAGTTCTTC,CASSLELRVSSYNEQFF
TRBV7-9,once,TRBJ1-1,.,TGTGCCAGCAGCTCTCAAAATAGGGCAGGGGCGAGCACTGAAGCTTTCTTT,CASSSQNRAGASTEAFF
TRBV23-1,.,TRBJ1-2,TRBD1,TGCGCCAGCAGTCCCGCGGGGACAGGGGGCCCCTTC,CASSPAGTGGPF
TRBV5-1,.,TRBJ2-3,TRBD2,TGCGCCAGCAGCTTGGCCCTACTAGCGGGCACAGATACGCAGTATTTT,CASSLALLAGTDTQYF
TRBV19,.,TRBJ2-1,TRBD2,TGTGCCAGTAGCGTTCTAGCGGGAGACTACAATGAGCAGTTCTTC,CASSVLAGDYNEQFF
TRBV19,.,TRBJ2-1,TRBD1,TGTGCCAGTAGACAGGGGATCGGCGATGAGCAGTTCTTC,CASRQGIGDEQFF
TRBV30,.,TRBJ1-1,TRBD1,TGTGCCTGGAGCAGAGGGACAGGGGGCTCGGTGGACACTGAAGCTTTCTTT,CAWSRGTGGSVDTEAFF
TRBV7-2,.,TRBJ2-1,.,TGTGCCAGCAGCTTAGCCCCTTACCCGGATTCTAAGCAGTTCTTC,CASSLAPYPDSKQFF